This record covers a single T cell receptor (beta chain). The data were produced by immunoSEQ multiplex PCR, yet TCRdb's version contains in-frame clones alone and is incomplete. The sample carries over 1.4 million clones, more than 95% recorded once. This record belongs to a study of shared clonotypes between healthy human individuals. The CDR3 sequence is 16 residues long. Germline lookup yields CDR1 KGHSH and CDR2 LQKENI. The V and J ends lost 3 bases and 1 base respectively, with 16 bases between them. The genes are TRBV18 and TRBJ2-7; D might be TRBD1 (5 bases). The receptor was isolated from a young man in good health. Sequencing was done on a sample of naive CD4+ T cells sorted from blood. Subset here: CD45RA+ positively selected. The CDR3 region is CASSPWGPGNSYEQYF. The CDR3 DNA reads TGTGCCAGCTCACCCTGGGGTCCAGGGAATTCCTACGAGCAGTACTTC.